This T cell receptor (beta chain) stems from a study of OX40 agonist ivuxolimab in advanced cancers. In this sample, this clone turned up once. What it binds is unknown. Sequencing was performed with immunoSEQ multiplex PCR; in TCRdb, only in-frame clones are kept and a portion is missing. The sample has 50,000 to 70,000 clones, about 85% seen once; the top ten hold under 3.5%. Germline lookup yields CDR1 SGHRS and CDR2 YFSETQ. The CDR3 spans 16 residues. With 2 bases clipped from V and 4 bases from J, the junction kept 6 bases outside the gene matches. Sampling of blood occurred at baseline, cycle 4 day 1, and cycle 7 day 1. Study conclusions and caveats: CD4+ and CD8+ blood T cells expanded clonally by week 6 at 0.1 to 3.0 mg/kg. Antigen specificity was not determined for the expanded peripheral T cells.

Sequenced material: CD4+ or CD8+ T cells sorted from blood, taken in a trial of the OX40 agonist ivuxolimab. The chain employs TRBV5-1 and TRBJ2-2; 9 bases match TRBD1. The sequence derives from an adult with an advanced solid tumor such as melanoma, head and neck, liver or kidney cancer. CDR3 in amino acids: CASSFTGGAGTGELFF. CDR3 sequence (DNA): TGCGCCAGCAGCTTTACAGGGGGCGCCGGCACCGGGGAGCTGTTTTTT.